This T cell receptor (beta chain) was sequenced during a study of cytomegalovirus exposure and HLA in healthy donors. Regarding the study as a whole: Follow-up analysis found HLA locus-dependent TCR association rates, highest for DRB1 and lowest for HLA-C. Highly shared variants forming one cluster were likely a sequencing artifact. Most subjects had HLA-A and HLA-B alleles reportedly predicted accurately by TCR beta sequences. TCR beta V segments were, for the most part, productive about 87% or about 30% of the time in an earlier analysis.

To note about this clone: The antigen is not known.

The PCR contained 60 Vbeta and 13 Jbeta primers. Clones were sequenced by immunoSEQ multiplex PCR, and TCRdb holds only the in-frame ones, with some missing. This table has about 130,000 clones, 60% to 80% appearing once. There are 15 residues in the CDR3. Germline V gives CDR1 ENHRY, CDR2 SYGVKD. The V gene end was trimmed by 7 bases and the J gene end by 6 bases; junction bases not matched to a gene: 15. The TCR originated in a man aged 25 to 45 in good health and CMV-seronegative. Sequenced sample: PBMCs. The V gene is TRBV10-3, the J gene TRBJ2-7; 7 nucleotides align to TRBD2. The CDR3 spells CAINRAGDRRGEQYF. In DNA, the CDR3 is TGTGCCATCAACCGGGCGGGGGACCGACGGGGCGAGCAGTACTTC.